Presented here are 16 T cell receptor beta chains from one specimen sequenced in a study of T-cell reconstitution after alpha-beta-depleted transplantation in children. Unique molecular identifiers were incorporated when the TCRbeta library was constructed. MiXCR was run by TCRdb on the PCR reads, yielding one entry per CDR3 protein. The sample comprises around 500,000 distinct CDR3 sequences, around 12% of which are singletons, and 5% to 6% rests with the top ten. The sequenced sample was PBMCs from the stem cell graft donor, obtained from the stem cell graft. The origin of the receptors is a human donor who donated a stem cell graft to a child with combined immunodeficiency.

The chain couples TRBV27 to TRBJ1-1, with 8 positions matching TRBD1. Germline V gene data show CDR1 as MNHEY and CDR2 as SMNVEV (reference sequence). The CDR3 loop spans 17 amino acids. The J segment lost 8 bases and the V segment lost 2 bases, leaving 16 bases of the junction unmatched. CDR3 nucleotides: TGTGCCAGCAGTTTAGGTGGTTGGTTCAGGGGGCACGGGGAAGCTTTCTTT. This codes for CASSLGGWFRGHGEAFF.

In this sample, this clonotype turned up a few times. The V call is TRBV6-6, the J call TRBJ1-1; tentatively, D is TRBD1 (6 bases). Trimming left V 6 bases short and J 6 bases short, with 14 bases between. Per germline, CDR1 MNHNY and CDR2 SVGAGI (reference sequence). This CDR3 is built from 13 residues. CDR3: CASSLGQFPEAFF. In DNA, the CDR3 is TGTGCCAGCAGCCTGGGACAATTCCCTGAAGCTTTCTTT.

This clonotype appeared once. A much larger clone lies one base from this, so it may be a read error. This chain connects TRBV12-3 or TRBV12-4 to TRBJ2-1, with D perhaps matching TRBD1 or TRBD2 (6 bases each). The CDR3 consists of 16 residues. The CDR3 sequence: CASSPRGPSSCNEQFF. CDR3 bases: TGTGCCAGCAGCCCCCGGGGGCCCAGCTCCTGCAATGAGCAGTTCTTC.

This clonotype was picked up many times. This chain joins TRBV6-1 and TRBJ2-5; the match to TRBD1 covers 11 bases. Germline CDR1 is MNHNS and CDR2 is SASEGT. The CDR3 spans 12 residues. V shed 6 bases, J shed 7 bases, and the junction held 1 base outside the gene matches. CDR3 protein: CASRGTGGTQYF. DNA of the CDR3: TGTGCCAGCAGAGGGACAGGGGGGACCCAGTACTTC.

This clonotype was picked up a small number of times. The J gene is TRBJ2-1, the V gene TRBV27; the match to TRBD1 covers 9 bases. Germline CDR1 MNHEY, CDR2 SMNVEV (reference sequence). The CDR3 extends over 12 amino acids. This CDR3 reads CAAGTGFNEQFF. CDR3 DNA sequence: TGTGCTGCCGGGACAGGGTTCAATGAGCAGTTCTTC.

This chain uses TRBV25-1 with TRBJ1-2; a weak D match, TRBD1 (5 bases). The CDR3 is 15 amino acids. Germline CDR1 reads MGHDK; CDR2 reads SYGVNS. V lost 4 bases and J 2 bases, leaving 14 bases between the germline ends. The CDR3 loop is CASSALGSGNYGYTF. In nucleotides, the CDR3 is TGTGCCAGCAGTGCCTTGGGTTCAGGGAACTATGGCTACACCTTC.

V gene TRBV29-1 combines with J gene TRBJ2-1, with 7 bases aligning to TRBD1. V lost 1 base and J lost 7; bases outside the gene matches: 1. Per the germline V gene, CDR1 is SQVTM and CDR2 is ANQGSEA. This CDR3 spans 12 amino acids. The CDR3 DNA reads TGCAGCGTTGAAGTACAGGGGAATGAGCAGTTCTTC. Encoded protein: CSVEVQGNEQFF.

This clonotype occurred many times. The V and J genes are TRBV7-2 and TRBJ2-1; D not certain. Per the germline V gene, CDR1 is SGHTA and CDR2 is FQGNSA. V was trimmed by 2 bases and J by 10 bases, leaving 9 bases between them. This CDR3 region has 12 residues. The CDR3 loop reads CASSLTPGEQFF. The CDR3 DNA reads as TGTGCCAGCAGCTTAACCCCGGGCGAGCAGTTCTTC.

V and J are TRBV6-2 or TRBV6-3 and TRBJ2-3, with 8 nucleotides matching TRBD1. This CDR3 has 16 amino acids. V lost 2 bases and J lost 2; bases outside the gene matches: 6. Germline values: CDR1 MNHEY, CDR2 SVGEGT. DNA for the CDR3: TGTGCCAGCAGTTACCCTGACAGGGGATACACAGATACGCAGTATTTT. This translates into CASSYPDRGYTDTQYF.

The J gene is TRBJ2-1, the V gene TRBV5-1, with 11 bases that match TRBD2. CDR3 length: 15 residues. Germline-derived CDR1 and CDR2 are SGHRS and YFSETQ. V lost 3 bases to trimming and J lost 10 bases; unmatched junction nucleotides: 9. The CDR3 DNA follows: TGCGCCAGCAGCTCACTAGCGGGGGCCCTCGGGGAGCAGTTCTTC. Translating it yields CASSSLAGALGEQFF.

This clonotype was observed a single time. This rearrangement joins TRBV2 to TRBJ2-7, with 9 bases that match TRBD1. The V gene end was trimmed by 3 bases and the J gene end by 1 base; junction bases not matched to a gene: 4. Germline lookup yields CDR1 SNHLY and CDR2 FYNNEI. This CDR3 is built from 15 residues. CDR3 in amino acids: CASSEDRGFSYEQYF. The DNA of the CDR3 is TGTGCCAGCAGTGAGGACAGGGGCTTTTCCTACGAGCAGTACTTC.

This clonotype has a handful of counts. The chain couples TRBV18 to TRBJ1-1; weak D call: TRBD1 (5 bases). CDR3 length: 16 residues. The germline V gene encodes CDR1 KGHSH and CDR2 LQKENI. With 2 bases removed from V and 1 base from J, the gap between germline ends came to 14 bases. The CDR3: CASSPTRARGNTEAFF. CDR3 sequence (DNA): TGTGCCAGCTCACCAACCAGGGCCAGAGGGAACACTGAAGCTTTCTTT.

CDR3 nucleotides: TGTGCCAGCTGCCTGGTCCCACAAACCTACAATGAGCAGTTCTTC. Translated, it gives CASCLVPQTYNEQFF. The chain joins TRBV12-3 or TRBV12-4 to TRBJ2-1; D gene ambiguous. This CDR3 is built from 15 residues. Trimming took 8 bases from V and 2 from J, leaving 16 bases between them.

This clonotype was observed many times. The CDR3: CASSSRTGGDEQYF. Written as DNA, the CDR3 is TGTGCCAGCAGCTCCCGGACAGGGGGGGACGAGCAGTACTTC. V usage is TRBV7-9 and J usage is TRBJ2-7; 10 bases are a match to TRBD1. Germline V lookup: CDR1 SEHNR, CDR2 FQNEAQ (reference sequence). The CDR3 covers 14 residues. With 4 bases clipped from V and 5 bases from J, the junction kept 5 bases outside the gene matches.

In this sample, this clonotype turned up a few times. This chain links TRBV6-1 with TRBJ2-1; D assignment may be TRBD1 or TRBD2 (5 bases each). This CDR3 has 15 amino acids. In germline, CDR1 is MNHNS, CDR2 SASEGT. Trimming shortened V by 4 bases and J by 6 bases, and 16 bases separated the two germline ends. The CDR3 loop is CASSAAGTVPNEQFF. The DNA for the CDR3 is TGTGCCAGCAGTGCGGCAGGGACGGTTCCCAATGAGCAGTTCTTC.

This clonotype was seen at least ten times. This sequence joins TRBV4-2 and TRBJ2-7, with 8 bases that match TRBD1. This CDR3 is 15 amino acids long. V lost 0 bases and J lost 3; bases outside the gene matches: 4. CDR1 LGHNA and CDR2 YNFKEQ come from the germline V gene. Written as DNA, the CDR3 is TGTGCCAGCAGCCAAGAGGGCGGGACAGGCTACGAGCAGTACTTC. It is translated as CASSQEGGTGYEQYF.